This entry concerns a single TCR beta chain. Its antigen is unknown. This entry is derived from a study of CD8+ T cells in alopecia areata. Study context: Treatment ran 6 to 18 months, with 6 months of follow-up afterward. Study conclusions and caveats: Scalp repertoires also include resident alphabeta T cells from normal skin.

Sequencing used cDNA as its template, made by extracting RNA and reverse transcribing it. TCRdb keeps only in-frame clones here, not all; method: immunoSEQ multiplex PCR. Here the sample spans about 180,000 clones, 45% to 60% being singletons. Treatment given: oral pan-JAK inhibitor, 5-10 mg twice daily. Alopecia areata patients had lesional scalp punch biopsies and peripheral blood taken from them. From PBMCs, CD4+ and CD8+ T cells were sorted. Germline CDR1 is SGHVS and CDR2 is FNYEAQ. This CDR3 is 17 amino acids long. V shed 2 bases and J 1 base; nucleotides not matched to a gene: 6. Material: CD8+ T cells sorted from blood, obtained at approximately week 51, from a patient treated with tofacitinib. This chain links TRBV7-6 with TRBJ2-3; 10 bases line up with TRBD2. The sequence derives from a human donor with alopecia areata. The CDR3, as DNA: TGTGCCAGCAGCTTATCGGCTAGCGGGGGTGGCACAGATACGCAGTATTTT. Residues: CASSLSASGGGTDTQYF.